This T cell receptor (beta chain) was observed in a study of T cells after yellow fever vaccination. Study-level points and caveats: Most clones from primary vaccination were detected again post-booster (just under 97% CD4, 70% to 90% CD8). CD4 and CD8 compartments shared a small share of clonotypes.

This clonotype was found many times. Its specificity is not known. The germline V gene encodes CDR1 MNHEY and CDR2 SVGEGT. This CDR3 has 19 amino acids. V lost 6 bases and J lost 4; bases outside the gene matches: 14. TCRdb reprocessed the 5' RACE reads via MiXCR and lists one record per CDR3 protein. The profile covers approximately 140,000 distinct CDR3 sequences, with 7.7% appearing a single time and under 0.85% taken by the ten largest. This specimen was CD4+ T cells sorted from PBMCs, taken 5 days after the yellow fever booster vaccination. The chain has TRBV6-2 or TRBV6-3 and TRBJ2-1; 14 nucleotides match TRBD2. The source is a man under 40 who received the YFV17D yellow fever vaccine. CDR3 sequence: CASSYQPSGTSGRYNEQFF. The CDR3 DNA reads TGTGCCAGCAGCTACCAACCTTCCGGGACTAGCGGGAGATACAATGAGCAGTTCTTC.